A single sample is the source of the 13 T cell receptor beta chains below, sequenced in a study of cytomegalovirus exposure and HLA in healthy donors. Measured with immunoSEQ multiplex PCR; TCRdb has only the in-frame clones, and not every one. The table lists under 95,000 clones, about nine tenths of them singletons. Sequenced material: PBMCs. The receptor source for this set is a man under 40 in good health and CMV-seronegative.

This chain joins TRBV7-9 and TRBJ2-4, with TRBD1 as a possible D gene (5 bases). V lost 4 bases and J 3 bases, leaving 13 bases between the germline ends. Germline V gives CDR1 SEHNR, CDR2 FQNEAQ (reference sequence). This CDR3 is built from 15 residues. CDR3 sequence reads: CASSSATENKNIQYF. CDR3 DNA: TGTGCCAGCAGCTCAGCGACAGAGAACAAAAACATTCAGTACTTC. The variable domain in full, with the rest retrieved from reference TRBV7-9 and TRBJ2-4, is DTGVSQNPRHKITKRGQNVTFRCDPISEHNRLYWYRQTLGQGPEFLTYFQNEAQLEKSRLLSDRFSAERPKGSFSTLEIQRTEQGDSAMYLCASSSATENKNIQYFGAGTRLSVL.

The chain carries TRBV30 and TRBJ1-3; TRBD1 aligns across 8 bases. J lost 8 bases, V lost 5 bases, and 8 bases had no gene match. The CDR3 extends over 13 amino acids. The germline CDR1 and CDR2 sequences are GTSNPN and SVGIG (reference sequence). The CDR3 bases are TGTGCCTGGCGTTGGACAGGGAGGGACACCATATATTTT. It encodes CAWRWTGRDTIYF. Full variable domain (outside the CDR3, taken from reference TRBV30 and TRBJ1-3): SQTIHQWPATLVQPVGSPLSLECTVEGTSNPNLYWYRQAAGRGLQLLFYSVGIGQISSEVPQNLSASRPQDRQFILSSKKLLLSDSGFYLCAWRWTGRDTIYFGEGSWLTVV.

This chain links TRBV7-6 with TRBJ2-5; 12 bases are a match to TRBD2. The V segment lost 3 bases and the J segment 4 bases; nucleotides outside the gene matches: 9. Germline V gene data show CDR1 as SGHVS and CDR2 as FNYEAQ. The length of the CDR3 is 17 residues. The CDR3 DNA follows: TGTGCCAGCAGCTTGCTAGCGGGGGGGCGTGTTATAGAGACCCAGTACTTC. Protein: CASSLLAGGRVIETQYF.

This chain connects TRBV10-3 to TRBJ1-3, with TRBD1 matching 8 bases. Per germline, CDR1 ENHRY and CDR2 SYGVKD. The CDR3 has 13 amino acids. The V gene end was trimmed by 6 bases and the J gene end by 8 bases; junction bases not matched to a gene: 6. The CDR3: CAIRMDRADTIYF. The CDR3 DNA follows: TGTGCCATCAGGATGGACAGGGCTGACACCATATATTTT.

This clone has a handful of counts. V and J are TRBV29-1 and TRBJ2-2, with TRBD1 matching over 7 bases. The CDR3 runs 15 residues. The V and J ends lost 7 bases and 5 bases, in that order; junction bases with no gene match: 13. CDR1 SQVTM and CDR2 ANQGSEA come from the germline V gene. The CDR3 region has the DNA TGCAGCGCCTCGACAGGGAAAGACCTGACCGGGGAGCTGTTTTTT. This translates into CSASTGKDLTGELFF.

The chain links TRBV15 to TRBJ1-2; TRBD1 matches 10 bases. The J segment lost 0 bases and the V segment lost 1 base, leaving 8 bases of the junction unmatched. The V gene's germline CDR1 is LNHNV and CDR2 YYDKDF (reference sequence). This CDR3 spans 18 amino acids. CDR3 sequence: CATSRARDRGPSNYGYTF. CDR3 DNA sequence: TGTGCCACCAGCAGAGCGAGGGACAGGGGTCCTTCTAACTATGGCTACACCTTC.

Only one count was recorded for this clone. V usage is TRBV9 and J usage is TRBJ2-1, with 7 bases fitting TRBD2. V shed 2 bases and J 3 bases; nucleotides not matched to a gene: 5. Germline V gene lookup returns CDR1 SGDLS and CDR2 YYNGEE. The CDR3 consists of 15 residues. For the CDR3, the DNA is TGTGCCAGCAGCGTCACGGGGGGAAACTACAATGAGCAGTTCTTC. This codes for CASSVTGGNYNEQFF.

This chain joins TRBV4-1 and TRBJ2-1, with D maybe TRBD2 (6 bases). Deletions cut 0 bases from V and 7 bases from J, with 16 bases between. Germline CDR1 is MGHRA and CDR2 is YSYEKL. CDR3 length: 16 amino acids. The CDR3 sequence: CASSQDRGLFRNEQFF. The CDR3 DNA follows: TGCGCCAGCAGCCAAGATCGGGGGTTATTTAGGAATGAGCAGTTCTTC.

The J gene is TRBJ1-4, the V gene TRBV2; 9 nucleotides agree with TRBD1. Losses at the gene ends were 5 bases for V and 8 bases for J; bases not matched to a gene: 12. Per germline, CDR1 SNHLY and CDR2 FYNNEI. CDR3 size: 16 residues. CDR3 sequence: CASSFRPGQGGEKLFF. The DNA for the CDR3 is TGTGCCAGCAGTTTCCGCCCGGGACAGGGAGGCGAAAAACTGTTTTTT.

The rearrangement links TRBV27 to TRBJ2-7; 7 bases agree with TRBD1. CDR1 is MNHEY and CDR2 is SMNVEV in the germline V gene (reference sequence). The CDR3 runs to 11 residues. Trimming at V came to 5 bases and at J to 12 bases, leaving 7 bases not matched to a gene. The CDR3 nucleotides read TGTGCCAGCAGTGAAGGACAGGTAACGTACTTC. Protein product: CASSEGQVTYF.

V and J are TRBV7-6 and TRBJ2-7; the D gene is possibly TRBD1 (6 bases). Germline assignment: CDR1 SGHVS and CDR2 FNYEAQ. The CDR3 sequence is 19 residues long. V lost 5 bases, J lost 2 bases, and 28 bases lay in between. The CDR3 region has the DNA TGTGCCAGCAGCGGAGCTTTACCCGTGGGGGCCCAATGGACCTACGAGCAGTACTTC. Translating gives CASSGALPVGAQWTYEQYF.

The gene calls are TRBV2 and TRBJ2-2; a weak D match, TRBD2 (6 bases). Trimming removed 2 bases from V and 6 bases from J, with 13 bases in between. The germline gives CDR1 SNHLY, CDR2 FYNNEI. The CDR3 length is 15 residues. The CDR3 loop is CASSEMGGRSGELFF. CDR3 nucleotide sequence: TGTGCCAGCAGTGAAATGGGGGGTAGGTCCGGGGAGCTGTTTTTT.

The chain combines TRBV18 with TRBJ2-2, with D unresolved. This CDR3 has 15 residues. CDR1 KGHSH and CDR2 LQKENI come from the germline V gene. The germline V and J ends were trimmed by 0 bases and 4 bases, with 9 bases remaining between them. The chain's CDR3 is CASSPPRLGTGELFF. CDR3 DNA sequence: TGTGCCAGCTCACCACCCAGGTTGGGCACCGGGGAGCTGTTTTTT. The full variable domain, in which reference TRBV18 and TRBJ2-2 provide the parts outside the CDR3, is NAGVMQNPRHLVRRRGQEARLRCSPMKGHSHVYWYRQLPEEGLKFMVYLQKENIIDESGMPKERFSAEFPKEGPSILRIQQVVRGDSAAYFCASSPPRLGTGELFFGEGSRLTVL.